These 4 T cell receptor beta chains were sequenced from one sample in a study of CD8 T cells in Susac syndrome. RNA amounts of about 0.5 to 1 ug underwent reverse transcription with random hexamers. Each CDR3 protein is one row after TCRdb ran MiXCR on the immunoSEQ multiplex PCR reads. There are 69,000 or so distinct CDR3 sequences in the sample; 85% to 95% occur only once, and roughly 0.22% lies in the top ten. The sequenced sample was CD8+ T cells from PBMCs. The receptors shown here come from a human donor in good health.

The rearrangement uses TRBV10-3 and TRBJ2-7, with a tentative D call TRBD2 (6 bases). Germline V gene data show CDR1 as ENHRY and CDR2 as SYGVKD. CDR3 length: 13 amino acids. Trimming stripped 9 bases from V and 3 bases from J, with 15 bases between. In DNA, the CDR3 is TGTGCCATAAGAGAGGAGGGCAACTACGAGCAGTACGTC. It encodes CAIREEGNYEQYV.

This clonotype was seen once. V and J are TRBV14 and TRBJ2-2; D might be TRBD1 (6 bases). The V end was cut by 0 bases, the J end by 6 bases, with 23 bases between. The CDR3 length is 19 residues. CDR1 and CDR2 (germline): SGHDN, FVKESK. The CDR3 loop reads CASSQEYGTKGVTAGELFF. The CDR3 DNA reads as TGTGCCAGCAGCCAAGAGTACGGGACAAAGGGGGTTACGGCCGGGGAGCTGTTTTTT.

The rearrangement joins TRBV12-3 or TRBV12-4 to TRBJ2-4, with 9 bases that match TRBD2. The V segment lost 2 bases and the J segment 1 base; nucleotides outside the gene matches: 0. The CDR3 is 15 residues long. CDR3 sequence: CASSLSGGAKNIQYF. The CDR3 region has the DNA TGTGCCAGCAGTTTAAGCGGGGGGGCCAAAAACATTCAGTACTTC.

The chain is built from TRBV28 and TRBJ2-5; 9 nucleotides agree with TRBD1. The germline CDR1 and CDR2 sequences are MDHEN and SYDVKM. The CDR3 has 15 amino acids. Trimming took 5 bases from V and 5 from J; bases not matched to a gene: 9. CDR3 sequence (DNA): TGTGCCAGCAGTCTCTACAGGGGGCAGGCGGAGACCCAGTACTTC. This encodes CASSLYRGQAETQYF.